This TCR beta chain originates from a study of shared clonotypes between healthy human individuals. General study results and limits: Shared clonotypes: about 5.3% naive CD4, around 3.5% naive CD8, about 2.5% memory CD4, more than 0.3% memory CD8.

Concerning this clone: Its antigen remains unidentified.

Genomic DNA per cell subset filled all wells of several immunoSEQ plates. Assay: immunoSEQ multiplex PCR; the TCRdb copy retains only in-frame clones and omits some. The top ten clones hold about 1.5% of a sample with about 960,000 clones, more than 75% of them seen once. None of the donors, who were healthy HIV-negative adults, had recently had acute infections or vaccinations. CD4+ cell separation produced CD45RA+ naive and CD45RA-negative memory subsets. Germline-derived CDR1 and CDR2 are MGHRA and YSYEKL. With 0 bases removed from V and 10 bases from J, the gap between germline ends came to 13 bases. The CDR3 consists of 15 residues.

The genes are TRBV4-1 and TRBJ1-6; a weak D match, TRBD1 (5 bases). The TCR originated in a man younger than 30 in good health. Sequenced input: memory CD4+ T cells sorted from blood. Noted subset: CD45RA-negative fraction. CDR3 loop: CASSQERQGLSPLHF. CDR3 nucleotide sequence: TGCGCCAGCAGCCAAGAGCGTCAGGGTCTATCACCCCTCCACTTT.